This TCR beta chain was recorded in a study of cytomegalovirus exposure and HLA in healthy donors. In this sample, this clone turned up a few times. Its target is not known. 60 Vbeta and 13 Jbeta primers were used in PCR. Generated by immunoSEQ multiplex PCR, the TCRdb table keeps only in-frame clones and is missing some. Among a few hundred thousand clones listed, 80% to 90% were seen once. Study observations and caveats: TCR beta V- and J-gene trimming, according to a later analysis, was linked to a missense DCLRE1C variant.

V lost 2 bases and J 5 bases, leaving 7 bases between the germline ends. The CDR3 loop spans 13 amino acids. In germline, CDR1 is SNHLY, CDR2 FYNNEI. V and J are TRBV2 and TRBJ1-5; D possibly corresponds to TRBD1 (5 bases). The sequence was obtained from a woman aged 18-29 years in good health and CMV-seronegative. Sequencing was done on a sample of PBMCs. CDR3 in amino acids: CASSEQGYQPQHF. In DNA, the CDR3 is TGTGCCAGCAGTGAACAGGGATATCAGCCCCAGCATTTT.